One and the same sample provided the 14 T cell receptor beta chains below, sequenced in a study of T cell responses to AZD1222 COVID-19 vaccine. Clones were sequenced by immunoSEQ multiplex PCR, and TCRdb holds only the in-frame ones, with some missing. The table lists about 150,000 clones, roughly 90% of them singletons. Sequences were derived from peripheral blood, sampled on day 0 of AZD1222 vaccination. The receptors here all came from an adult in good health.

This chain joins TRBV28 and TRBJ2-1, with 7 bases aligning to TRBD2. Per the germline V gene, CDR1 is MDHEN and CDR2 is SYDVKM. Unmatched junction bases numbered 8, after V lost 3 bases and J lost 3 bases. The CDR3 totals 16 residues. Here the CDR3 reads CASSLTSRRLYNEQFF. The CDR3 DNA reads TGTGCCAGCAGTTTGACTAGCCGAAGGCTCTACAATGAGCAGTTCTTC.

This rearrangement joins TRBV7-9 to TRBJ2-5; 8 positions match TRBD1. The V gene's germline CDR1 is SEHNR and CDR2 FQNEAQ (reference sequence). V was clipped by 5 bases and J by 5 bases; unmatched bases: 10. The CDR3 contains 15 residues. Here the CDR3 DNA reads TGTGCCAGCAGCATATCCAGGGGGCTAGGTGAGACCCAGTACTTC. Amino acids: CASSISRGLGETQYF.

The chain combines TRBV5-4 with TRBJ1-1, with TRBD1 as a possible D gene (6 bases). CDR1 is SGHNT and CDR2 is YYREEE in the germline V gene (reference sequence). The ends were cut back, 0 bases at V and 3 bases at J, with 9 bases in the middle. The CDR3 consists of 14 residues. Here the CDR3 reads CASSLGTDYTEAFF. CDR3 nucleotide sequence: TGTGCCAGCAGCTTGGGGACAGACTACACTGAAGCTTTCTTT.

The chain employs TRBV9 and TRBJ2-3; D is perhaps TRBD1 or TRBD2 (5 bases each). V was trimmed by 4 bases and J by 5 bases, leaving 23 bases between them. The germline CDR1 and CDR2 sequences are SGDLS and YYNGEE. The CDR3 contains 17 residues. In nucleotides, the CDR3 is TGTGCCAGCAGCCTCCGGCCCCTGTTCCCTGGGGGAGATACGCAGTATTTT. Translation: CASSLRPLFPGGDTQYF.

The chain combines TRBV28 with TRBJ1-1; TRBD1 matches at 9 bases. The germline CDR1 and CDR2 sequences are MDHEN and SYDVKM. V trimming: 5 bases; J trimming: 4 bases; junction bases outside the gene matches: 11. The CDR3 totals 16 residues. The CDR3 DNA sequence: TGTGCCAGCAGTCCCGTCTCCGGGACAGGGTCCACTGAAGCTTTCTTT. It codes for CASSPVSGTGSTEAFF.

The chain has TRBV18 and TRBJ2-1, with 8 bases lining up with TRBD2. Germline values: CDR1 KGHSH, CDR2 LQKENI. The CDR3 sequence is 14 residues long. With V trimmed by 4 bases and J by 7 bases, 6 bases remained unmatched. The CDR3, as DNA: TGTGCCAGCTCACTAGGACTAGCCGGAAATGAGCAGTTCTTC. Translation: CASSLGLAGNEQFF. Variable domain in full (rest from reference TRBV18 and TRBJ2-1): NAGVMQNPRHLVRRRGQEARLRCSPMKGHSHVYWYRQLPEEGLKFMVYLQKENIIDESGMPKERFSAEFPKEGPSILRIQQVVRGDSAAYFCASSLGLAGNEQFFGPGTRLTVL.

J is TRBJ2-1 and V is TRBV30, with D perhaps matching TRBD1 (5 bases). The germline gives CDR1 GTSNPN, CDR2 SVGIG (reference sequence). The CDR3 contains 10 residues. V shed 4 bases and J shed 10 bases, with 8 bases lying between them. Written as DNA, the CDR3 is TGTGCCTGGACTGGGGCGGAGCAGTTCTTC. Translated: CAWTGAEQFF. Looking up the rest from reference TRBV30 and TRBJ2-1 gives the full variable domain: SQTIHQWPATLVQPVGSPLSLECTVEGTSNPNLYWYRQAAGRGLQLLFYSVGIGQISSEVPQNLSASRPQDRQFILSSKKLLLSDSGFYLCAWTGAEQFFGPGTRLTVL.

In regard to this clone: The sample carries other DNA sequences with the same CDR3. The V call is TRBV3-1 (or the pseudogene TRBV3-2), the J call TRBJ1-2; no reliable D call. The CDR3 covers 12 residues. Trimming took 1 base from V and 6 from J, leaving 6 bases between them. CDR1 is LGHDT, CDR2 YNNKEL, per germline (reference sequence). DNA of the CDR3: TGTGCCAGCAGCCAAGGGGGAAATGGCTACACCTTC. This encodes CASSQGGNGYTF.

The chain joins TRBV5-1 to TRBJ2-1, with 10 bases fitting TRBD2. CDR1 SGHRS and CDR2 YFSETQ come from the germline V gene. This CDR3 region has 15 residues. V dropped 6 bases and J dropped 6; count of bases not matched to a gene: 9. The CDR3 nucleotides are TGCGCCAGCACCCTCCTAGCGGGAGTTGTCAATGAGCAGTTCTTC. It yields the protein CASTLLAGVVNEQFF.

The chain recombines TRBV12-3 or TRBV12-4 with TRBJ1-1; D is ambiguous. This CDR3 comprises 13 residues. V shed 4 bases and J shed 8 bases, with 14 bases lying between them. CDR3 in amino acids: CASSWSKGREAFF. CDR3 DNA: TGTGCCAGCAGTTGGTCCAAAGGGAGGGAAGCTTTCTTT.

V gene TRBV19 combines with J gene TRBJ1-1; 9 bases match TRBD1. Per germline, CDR1 LNHDA and CDR2 SQIVND (reference sequence). CDR3 size: 16 residues. J lost 0 bases, V lost 4 bases, and 6 bases had no gene match. The CDR3 sequence is CASSSPGTGMNTEAFF. The CDR3 region has the DNA TGTGCCAGTAGTAGTCCCGGGACAGGGATGAACACTGAAGCTTTCTTT.

The chain joins TRBV28 to TRBJ1-5; the D gene is possibly TRBD1 (6 bases). Trimming shortened V by 6 bases and J by 6 bases, and 15 bases separated the two germline ends. The CDR3 is 14 amino acids. The germline V gene encodes CDR1 MDHEN and CDR2 SYDVKM. The chain's CDR3 is CASSLSGASQPQHF. Here the CDR3 DNA reads TGTGCCAGCAGCCTCTCAGGGGCCAGTCAGCCCCAGCATTTT.

This chain connects TRBV5-6 to TRBJ1-6, with D unresolved. V shed 1 base and J shed 0 bases, with 5 bases lying between them. Germline V gene sequence: CDR1 SGHDT, CDR2 YYEEEE. The CDR3 is made up of 15 amino acids. The CDR3 loop reads CASSLMSSYNSPLHF. For the CDR3, the DNA is TGTGCCAGCAGCTTGATGAGCTCCTATAATTCACCCCTCCACTTT. Together with reference TRBV5-6 and TRBJ1-6, the CDR3 gives the full variable domain: DAGVTQSPTHLIKTRGQQVTLRCSPKSGHDTVSWYQQALGQGPQFIFQYYEEEERQRGNFPDRFSGHQFPNYSSELNVNALLLGDSALYLCASSLMSSYNSPLHFGNGTRLTVT.

DNA for the CDR3: TGTGCCAGCAGCCCATGGGATAGCGGGAGGCCCAATGAGCAGTTCTTC. Encoded protein: CASSPWDSGRPNEQFF. The chain links TRBV7-2 to TRBJ2-1, with 10 bases aligning to TRBD2. Germline V gives CDR1 SGHTA, CDR2 FQGNSA. Unmatched junction bases numbered 10, after V lost 5 bases and J lost 6 bases. The CDR3 length is 16 residues.